This T cell receptor (beta chain) is drawn from a study of T cells after yellow fever vaccination (dated by TCRdb to the late 2010s). Looking at the study overall: The SMART-Seq v4 Ultra Low Input RNA kit was used to prepare libraries from fractions with low cell numbers. To track T-cell clones before and after primary and booster YFV17D yellow fever vaccination, bulk TCR alpha and beta repertoires were sequenced longitudinally. Two healthy male donors, one aged 18 to 30 and one aged 30 to 39 years, were included in the cohort. Blood samples were taken at several timepoints before and after primary and secondary immunization, and bulk PBMC replicates and cell subsets were isolated.

Overall results and qualifications from the work: After the booster, most clones that had expanded after primary vaccination were detected again (around 96% of CD4 and around nine tenths of CD8), suggesting broad maintenance of memory. Because the study included only a couple of donors, the extent to which the findings can be generalized is limited. Computational filtering was required because FACS-sorted repertoires could contain abundant contaminating clonotypes from the bulk population. Compared with the primary T-cell response, the secondary T-cell response was weaker but faster, peaking on day 5 rather than day 15. A small fraction of clonotypes appeared in both the CD4 and CD8 compartments, likely as a result of convergent recombination.

The intended sense of this specimen's treatment or condition label: live attenuated yellow fever vaccine strain. A standard Ficoll-Paque protocol was used to isolate PBMCs from peripheral blood. Dynabeads CD4 and CD8 positive selection kits were used to isolate CD4 and CD8 T-cell fractions. RNA was extracted with TriZol from bulk PBMCs, CD4 and CD8 fractions, and dextramer-positive and dextramer-negative fractions. Relative to germline, V is 4 bases shorter and J is 6 bases shorter, with 13 bases between their ends. The germline V gene (reference sequence) provides CDR1 GTSNPN and CDR2 SVGIG. Including the terminal cysteine and phenylalanine, the CDR3 comprises 14 residues. Of all the DNA, just the CDR3 is kept, 42 bases in frame from base 1. A remark on this clonotype: Its antigen has not been determined. One base away there is no much larger clone; base qualities are not given.

Synthesis of TCR cDNA relied on 5'RACE template switching, a step that introduced a universal primer site along with unique molecular identifiers. cDNA synthesis was primed from both the TCR alpha and TCR beta constant segments. Libraries were amplified in two PCR steps, with sample barcodes and sequencing adapters added in the second step. Sequencing of libraries was performed on Illumina HiSeq 2500 (2x100 bp) or NovaSeq (2x150 bp). From the authors' description of their analysis: Reads were demultiplexed and collapsed into UMI consensus sequences with MIGEC, and V(D)J alignment was performed with MiXCR. Vaccine-responding clonotypes were identified with edgeR using replicate PBMC samples, with FDR below 0.01 and a log2 fold change above 5 up to day 15 being required. CD4 or CD8 identity was assigned to each bulk clonotype according to whether the clonotype was present at higher abundance in the sequenced CD4 repertoire or the sequenced CD8 repertoire. Using fastp at Q25 and MiXCR, TCRdb reprocessed the public reads and kept productive beta chains. Each entry is one CDR3 protein sequence, shown with its most common DNA and genes. The V and J calls reflect TCRdb's pipeline rather than the authors' work. For this sample there are about 230,000 distinct CDR3 sequences; 6.7% appear just once. The ten largest clones capture 1% to 1.2% of the sample.

The V and J segments used are TRBV30 and TRBJ1-6; the D segment cannot be called with confidence. This clonotype was sampled from a man aged 30-40 years who received the YFV17D yellow fever vaccine. This specimen was CD4+ T cells sorted from PBMCs, taken on the day of the yellow fever booster vaccination. The DNA sequence follows: TGTGCCTGGACCGGGGTCATCTCTAATTCACCCCTCCACTTT. This encodes CAWTGVISNSPLHF.